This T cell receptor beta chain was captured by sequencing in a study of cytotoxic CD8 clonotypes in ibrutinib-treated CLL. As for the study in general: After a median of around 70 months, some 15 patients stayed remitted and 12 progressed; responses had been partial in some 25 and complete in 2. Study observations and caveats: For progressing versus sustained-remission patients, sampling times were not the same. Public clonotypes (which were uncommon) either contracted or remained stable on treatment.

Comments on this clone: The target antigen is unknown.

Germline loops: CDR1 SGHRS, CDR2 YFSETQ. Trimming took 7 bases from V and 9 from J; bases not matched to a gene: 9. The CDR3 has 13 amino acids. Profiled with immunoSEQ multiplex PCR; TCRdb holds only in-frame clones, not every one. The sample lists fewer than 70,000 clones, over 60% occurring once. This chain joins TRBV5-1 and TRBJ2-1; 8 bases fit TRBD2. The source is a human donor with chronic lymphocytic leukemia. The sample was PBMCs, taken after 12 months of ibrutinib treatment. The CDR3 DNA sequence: TGCGCCAGCTTCGCCGGGAGCGGGGGTGAGCAGTTCTTC. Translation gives CASFAGSGGEQFF.